Listed below are T cell receptor beta chains from one sample, sequenced in a study of cytomegalovirus exposure and HLA in healthy donors. TCRdb keeps only in-frame clones here, not all; method: immunoSEQ multiplex PCR. This sample has tens of thousands of clones, with about 80% found just once. Material: PBMCs. The receptors stem from a woman aged 40 to 55 in good health and CMV-seropositive. Each CDR3 is given with its conserved first and last residue. The order of the fields is CDR3 length, D gene, V gene, clone size, J gene, CDR3 protein, CDR3 DNA. The D gene is left open where the match is weak. Clone size, where shown, is once, few, many, or a class for clones that have expanded.

15	TRBD2	TRBV19	once	TRBJ2-3	CASSIVGSGADTQYF	TGTGCCAGTAGTATAGTGGGTAGCGGGGCTGATACGCAGTATTTT
12	TRBD1	TRBV6-6	.	TRBJ1-2	CASQQGDYGYTF	TGTGCCAGCCAACAGGGGGACTATGGCTACACCTTC
15	TRBD1	TRBV7-2	.	TRBJ2-4	CASSLAGTGWDIQYF	TGTGCCAGCAGCTTAGCAGGGACAGGGTGGGACATTCAGTACTTC
13	.	TRBV27	.	TRBJ1-6	CASSFSGDSPLHF	TGTGCCAGCAGTTTTTCCGGGGATTCACCCCTCCACTTT
16	TRBD2	TRBV5-1	.	TRBJ2-2	CASSATSGVNTGELFF	TGCGCCAGCAGCGCTACTAGCGGGGTGAACACCGGGGAGCTGTTTTTT
14	.	TRBV2	.	TRBJ2-1	CASSDHDRSAEQFF	TGTGCCAGCAGTGACCACGATCGATCAGCGGAGCAGTTCTTC
14	.	TRBV5-1	few	TRBJ1-3	CASSLTGYGNTIYF	TGCGCCAGCAGCTTGACAGGGTATGGAAACACCATATATTTT
15	.	TRBV6-6	.	TRBJ1-4	CASSTSDRYYEKLFF	TGTGCCAGCAGCACCTCGGACAGATACTATGAAAAACTGTTTTTT
15	TRBD1	TRBV4-1	few	TRBJ2-1	CASSHDREPYNEQFF	TGCGCCAGCAGCCACGACAGGGAACCCTATAATGAGCAGTTCTTC
15	.	TRBV6-1	few	TRBJ1-5	CASSDWGVSNQPQHF	TGTGCCAGCAGTGATTGGGGGGTAAGCAATCAGCCCCAGCATTTT
14	.	TRBV4-1	.	TRBJ1-2	CASSQEGRNYGYTF	TGCGCCAGCAGCCAAGAGGGCAGAAACTATGGCTACACCTTC
13	.	TRBV18	.	TRBJ2-3	CASSMSEADTQYF	TGTGCCAGCTCCATGTCCGAAGCGGATACGCAGTATTTT
12	.	TRBV29-1	.	TRBJ1-1	CSESQGNTEAFF	TGCAGCGAATCACAGGGAAACACTGAAGCTTTCTTT
15	TRBD1	TRBV7-2	.	TRBJ2-7	CASSRRTGGPYEQYF	TGTGCCAGCAGCCGTCGGACAGGGGGGCCCTACGAGCAGTACTTC
15	TRBD1	TRBV29-1	once	TRBJ2-7	CSVEDPGTGAHEQYF	TGCAGCGTTGAAGACCCCGGGACAGGGGCCCACGAGCAGTACTTC
14	TRBD1	TRBV5-1	.	TRBJ1-6	CASSLETGNSPLHF	TGCGCCAGCAGCTTGGAGACAGGGAATTCACCCCTCCACTTT
14	TRBD1	TRBV19	once	TRBJ2-7	CASRRTGVTYEQYF	TGTGCCAGTAGGAGGACAGGGGTTACCTACGAGCAGTACTTC
16	TRBD2	TRBV14	.	TRBJ2-3	CASSQWSGGYTDTQYF	TGTGCCAGCAGCCAATGGAGCGGGGGGTACACAGATACGCAGTATTTT